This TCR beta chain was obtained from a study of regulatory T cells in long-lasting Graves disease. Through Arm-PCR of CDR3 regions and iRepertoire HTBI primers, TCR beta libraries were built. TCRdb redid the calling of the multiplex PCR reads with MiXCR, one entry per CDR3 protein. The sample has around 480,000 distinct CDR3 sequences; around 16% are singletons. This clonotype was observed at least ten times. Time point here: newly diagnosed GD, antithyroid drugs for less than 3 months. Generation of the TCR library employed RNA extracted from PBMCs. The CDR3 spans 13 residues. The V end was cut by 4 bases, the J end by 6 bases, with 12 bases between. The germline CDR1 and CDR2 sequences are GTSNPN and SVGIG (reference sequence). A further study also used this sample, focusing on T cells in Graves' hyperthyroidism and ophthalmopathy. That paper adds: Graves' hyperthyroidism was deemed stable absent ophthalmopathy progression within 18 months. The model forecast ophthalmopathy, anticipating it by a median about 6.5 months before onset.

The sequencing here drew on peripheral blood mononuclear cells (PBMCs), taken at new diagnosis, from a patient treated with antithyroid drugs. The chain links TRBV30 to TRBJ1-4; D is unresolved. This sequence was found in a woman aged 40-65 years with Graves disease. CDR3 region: CAWNLGDYEKLFF. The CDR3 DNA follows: TGTGCCTGGAATCTGGGAGATTATGAAAAACTGTTTTTT.